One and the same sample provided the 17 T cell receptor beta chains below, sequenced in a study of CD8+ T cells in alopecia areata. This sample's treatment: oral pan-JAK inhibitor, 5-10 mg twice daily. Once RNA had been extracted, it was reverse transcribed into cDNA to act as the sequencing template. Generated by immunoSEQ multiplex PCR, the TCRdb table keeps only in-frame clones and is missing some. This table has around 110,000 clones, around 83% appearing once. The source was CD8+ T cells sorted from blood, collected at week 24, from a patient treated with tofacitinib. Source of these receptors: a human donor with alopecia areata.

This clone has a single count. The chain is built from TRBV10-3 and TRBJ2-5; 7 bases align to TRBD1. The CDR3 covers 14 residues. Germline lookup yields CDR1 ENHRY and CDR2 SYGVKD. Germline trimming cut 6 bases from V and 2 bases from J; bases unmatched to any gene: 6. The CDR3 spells CAIRVTGTQETQYF. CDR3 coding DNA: TGTGCCATCAGAGTGACAGGGACACAAGAGACCCAGTACTTC.

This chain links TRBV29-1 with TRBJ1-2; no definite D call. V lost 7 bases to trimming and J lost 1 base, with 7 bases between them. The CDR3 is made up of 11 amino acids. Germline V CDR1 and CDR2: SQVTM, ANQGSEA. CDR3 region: CSGLSNYGYTF. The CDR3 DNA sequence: TGCAGCGGGCTGAGTAACTATGGCTACACCTTC.

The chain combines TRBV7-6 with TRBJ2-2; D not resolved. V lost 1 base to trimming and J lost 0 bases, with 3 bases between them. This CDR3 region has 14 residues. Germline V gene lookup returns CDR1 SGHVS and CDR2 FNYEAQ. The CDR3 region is CASSLVANTGELFF. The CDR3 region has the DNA TGTGCCAGCAGCTTAGTGGCGAACACCGGGGAGCTGTTTTTT.

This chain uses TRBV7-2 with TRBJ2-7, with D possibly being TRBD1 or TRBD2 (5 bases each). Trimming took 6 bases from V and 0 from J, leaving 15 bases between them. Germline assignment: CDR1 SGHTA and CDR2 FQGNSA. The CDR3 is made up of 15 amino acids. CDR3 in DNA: TGTGCCAGCAGATACGGGACGCATAGCTCCTACGAGCAGTACTTC. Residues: CASRYGTHSSYEQYF.

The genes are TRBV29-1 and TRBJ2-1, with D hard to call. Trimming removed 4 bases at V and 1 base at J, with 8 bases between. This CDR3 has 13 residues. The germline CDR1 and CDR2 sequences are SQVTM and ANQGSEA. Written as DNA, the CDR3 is TGCAGCGTTGCGGGTCTTTCCTACAATGAGCAGTTCTTC. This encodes CSVAGLSYNEQFF.

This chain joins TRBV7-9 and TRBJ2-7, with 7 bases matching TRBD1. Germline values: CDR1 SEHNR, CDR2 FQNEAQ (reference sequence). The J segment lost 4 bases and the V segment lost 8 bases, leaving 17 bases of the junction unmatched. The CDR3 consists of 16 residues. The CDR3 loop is CASATMSGQWRYEQYF. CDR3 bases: TGTGCCAGCGCCACGATGTCGGGACAGTGGAGGTACGAGCAGTACTTC.

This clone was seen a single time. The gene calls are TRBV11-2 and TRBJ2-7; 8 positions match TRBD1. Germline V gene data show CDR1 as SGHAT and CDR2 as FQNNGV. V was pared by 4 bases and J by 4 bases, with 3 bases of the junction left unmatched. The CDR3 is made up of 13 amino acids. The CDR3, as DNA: TGTGCCAGCAGCTACGGACAGGGTTACGAGCAGTACTTC. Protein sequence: CASSYGQGYEQYF.

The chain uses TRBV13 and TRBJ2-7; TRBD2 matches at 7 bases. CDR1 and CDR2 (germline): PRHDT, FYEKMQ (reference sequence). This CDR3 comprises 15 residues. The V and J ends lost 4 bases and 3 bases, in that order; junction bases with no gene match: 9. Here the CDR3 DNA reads TGTGCCAGCAGCTCCTCCCCCGGGACTAACTACGAGCAGTACTTC. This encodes CASSSSPGTNYEQYF.

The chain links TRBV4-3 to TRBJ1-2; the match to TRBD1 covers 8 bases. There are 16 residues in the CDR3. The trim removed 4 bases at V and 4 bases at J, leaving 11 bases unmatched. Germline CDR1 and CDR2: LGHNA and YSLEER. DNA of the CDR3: TGCGCCAGCAGCCCTCGGACAGGGCCTAACGTCTATGGCTACACCTTC. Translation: CASSPRTGPNVYGYTF.

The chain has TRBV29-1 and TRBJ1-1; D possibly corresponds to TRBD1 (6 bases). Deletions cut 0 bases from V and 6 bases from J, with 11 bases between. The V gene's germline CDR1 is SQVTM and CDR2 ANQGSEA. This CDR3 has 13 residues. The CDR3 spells CSVEESGEAEAFF. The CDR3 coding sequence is TGCAGCGTTGAAGAATCAGGGGAAGCTGAAGCTTTCTTT. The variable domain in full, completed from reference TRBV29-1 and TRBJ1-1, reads SAVISQKPSRDICQRGTSLTIQCQVDSQVTMMFWYRQQPGQSLTLIATANQGSEATYESGFVIDKFPISRPNLTFSTLTVSNMSPEDSSIYLCSVEESGEAEAFFGQGTRLTVV.

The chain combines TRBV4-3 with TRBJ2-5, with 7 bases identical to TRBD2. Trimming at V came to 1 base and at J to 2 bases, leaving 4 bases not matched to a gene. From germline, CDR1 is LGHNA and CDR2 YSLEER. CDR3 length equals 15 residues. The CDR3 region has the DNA TGCGCCAGCAGCCAAGGATCTAGCGGACAAGAGACCCAGTACTTC. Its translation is CASSQGSSGQETQYF.

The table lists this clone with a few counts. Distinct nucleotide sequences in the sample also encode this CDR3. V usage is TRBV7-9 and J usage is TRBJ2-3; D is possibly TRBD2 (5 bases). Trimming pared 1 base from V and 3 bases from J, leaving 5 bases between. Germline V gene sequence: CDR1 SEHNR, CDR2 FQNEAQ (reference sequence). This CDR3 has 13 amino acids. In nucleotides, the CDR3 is TGTGCCAGCAGCTTAGGAGGGACAGATACGCAGTATTTT. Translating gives CASSLGGTDTQYF.

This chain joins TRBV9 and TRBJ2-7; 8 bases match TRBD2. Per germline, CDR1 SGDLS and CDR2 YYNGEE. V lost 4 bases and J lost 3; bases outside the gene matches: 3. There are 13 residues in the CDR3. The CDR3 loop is CASSIGTSYEQYF. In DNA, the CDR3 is TGTGCCAGCAGCATCGGGACTAGCTACGAGCAGTACTTC.

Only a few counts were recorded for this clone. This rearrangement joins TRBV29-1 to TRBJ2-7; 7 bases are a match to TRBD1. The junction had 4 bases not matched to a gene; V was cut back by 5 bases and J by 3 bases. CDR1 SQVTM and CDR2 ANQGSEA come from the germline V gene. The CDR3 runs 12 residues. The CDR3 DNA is TGCAGCGTTTTGGGACAGCACTACGAGCAGTACTTC. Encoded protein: CSVLGQHYEQYF.

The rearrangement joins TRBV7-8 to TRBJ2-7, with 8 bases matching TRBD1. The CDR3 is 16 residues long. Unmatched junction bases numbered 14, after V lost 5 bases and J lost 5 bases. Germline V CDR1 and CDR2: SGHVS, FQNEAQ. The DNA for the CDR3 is TGTGCCAGCAGCAGCTACAGGGGGACATCGGACGACGAGCAGTACTTC. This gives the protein CASSSYRGTSDDEQYF.

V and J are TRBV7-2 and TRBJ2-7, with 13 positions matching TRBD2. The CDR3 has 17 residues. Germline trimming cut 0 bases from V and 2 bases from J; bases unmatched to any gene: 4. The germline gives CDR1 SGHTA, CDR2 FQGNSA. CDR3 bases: TGTGCCAGCAGCTTAGCTCCGGGGACTAGCGGGGCCTACGAGCAGTACTTC. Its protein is CASSLAPGTSGAYEQYF. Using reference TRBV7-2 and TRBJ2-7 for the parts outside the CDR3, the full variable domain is GAGVSQSPSNKVTEKGKDVELRCDPISGHTALYWYRQSLGQGLEFLIYFQGNSAPDKSGLPSDRFSAERTGGSVSTLTIQRTQQEDSAVYLCASSLAPGTSGAYEQYFGPGTRLTVT.

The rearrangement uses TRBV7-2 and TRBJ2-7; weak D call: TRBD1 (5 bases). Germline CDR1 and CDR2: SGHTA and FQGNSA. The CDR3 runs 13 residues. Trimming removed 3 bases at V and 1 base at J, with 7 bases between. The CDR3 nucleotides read TGTGCCAGCAGCTTGGGGCCGTCCTACGAGCAGTACTTC. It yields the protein CASSLGPSYEQYF.